This TCR beta chain was found in a study of CD8+ T cells in alopecia areata. About the study: Skin was taken from approximately 6-13-month-old C3H/HeJ graft donors that had spontaneous alopecia and grafted onto roughly 7-11-week-old female C3H/HeJ mice.

V lost 0 bases, J lost 3 bases, and 10 bases lay in between. CDR1 NNHDY and CDR2 SYVADS come from the germline V gene. CDR3 length: 14 residues. Extracted RNA was reverse transcribed into cDNA, the sequencing template. The data were produced by immunoSEQ multiplex PCR, yet TCRdb's version contains in-frame clones alone and is incomplete. The specimen has roughly 110,000 clones, none found just once. In this sample, this clone turned up a few times. Its antigen is still unknown. The gene symbols are mouse symbols. The read stops 4 residues short of the end of the CDR3; the missing end is completed from the germline J gene. Findings and limits, study-wide: Between patients, shared TCR sequences were less clear than in mice. This was possibly due in part to HLA diversity in the patient population. Researchers report lesional scalp, most notably alopecia totalis/universalis, outstripped normal scalp in clonality.

The genes are TRBV13-3 and TRBJ2-7; D may be TRBD1 (6 bases). What was sequenced was lesional skin. This TCR came from a C3H/HeJ mouse with alopecia areata. MHC haplotype of the strain: H2-k. CDR3 DNA, as far as it was read: TGTGCCAGCAGTGATGTTACAGGGTTCTAT. As protein: CASSDVTGFY. The entire CDR3 reads CASSDVTGFYEQYF.